This TCR beta chain was recorded in a study of blood T cell repertoires in COVID-19. About the research overall: The origin of the acute and convalescent COVID-19 samples was the United States, Italy and Spain. Sources were T cells, B-cell-depleted T cells, or PBMCs; the material itself was cDNA or gDNA.

Original handling: How many nucleated cells were present was estimated from reference gene primer amplification. Sequenced by immunoSEQ multiplex PCR; TCRdb stores in-frame clones only, minus some. V and J calls and clone size are copied from that table; D and trimming were computed from the DNA. The sample shows about 230,000 clones, 80% to 90% of them seen only once. V lost 4 bases and J lost 2; bases outside the gene matches: 5. Germline V CDR1 and CDR2: SEHNR, FQNEAQ (reference sequence). The CDR3 is 17 residues long. The TCR sequence derives from a woman aged 40 to 50 who had recovered from COVID-19. Sequenced material: peripheral blood. The V and J genes are TRBV7-9 and TRBJ2-6, with 10 bases that match TRBD1. The CDR3 nucleotides are TGTGCCAGCAGCTCCGGGACAGGGGTACCTGGGGCCAACGTCCTGACTTTC. As protein: CASSSGTGVPGANVLTF.